The clone carrying this T cell receptor beta chain has more than one count but fewer than ten. The germline V gene encodes CDR1 SQVTM and CDR2 ANQGSEA. The CDR3 loop spans 16 amino acids. V gave up 1 base and J gave up 8 bases; unmatched junction bases: 12. The data originate from a study of long-term antiretroviral therapy in people with HIV. Survey-level resolution applied to immunoSEQ assay v3.0. Some clones are missing from TCRdb's copy, which holds only in-frame ones; the method was immunoSEQ multiplex PCR. The table lists roughly 9,800 clones, roughly four fifths of them singletons. The source was unsorted PBMCs, collected 0.7 years after starting antiretroviral therapy. This TCR derives from a man aged 35-49 years with HIV. The chain combines TRBV29-1 with TRBJ2-1, with 9 bases fitting TRBD1. CDR3 in amino acids: CSVEGSRDRVLDEQFF. As DNA, the CDR3 is TGCAGCGTTGAAGGTTCCCGGGACAGGGTTTTGGATGAGCAGTTCTTC.